This T cell receptor beta chain was recorded in a study of blood T cell repertoires in COVID-19. Whole-study context: The study drew acute and convalescent COVID-19 samples from the United States, Italy and Spain.

Libraries were prepared by immunoSEQ multiplex PCR; TCRdb keeps only in-frame clonotypes and omits some of them. The sample consists of under 200,000 clones, 86% of them appearing once. Trimming removed 4 bases from V and 1 base from J, with 8 bases in between. Germline V gives CDR1 SGDLS, CDR2 YYNGEE. CDR3 length: 14 amino acids. Input material: peripheral blood. This clonotype originated in a woman aged 70-85 years with acute or convalescent COVID-19. The rearrangement links TRBV9 to TRBJ2-2, with TRBD1 as a possible D gene (5 bases). The CDR3 nucleotides are TGTGCCAGCAGCCCAGGGAAGAACACCGGGGAGCTGTTTTTT. The encoded protein is CASSPGKNTGELFF.